These 27 T cell receptor beta chains share one sample of origin, sequenced in a study of OX40 agonist ivuxolimab in advanced cancers. Clones were read by immunoSEQ multiplex PCR, and TCRdb kept only the in-frame ones, dropping some. The table shows 90,000 to 150,000 clones, with over 75% occurring only once. The material was CD4+ or CD8+ T cells sorted from blood, obtained in a trial of the OX40 agonist ivuxolimab. The receptor source for this set is an adult with an advanced solid tumor such as melanoma, head and neck, liver or kidney cancer.

This clone was found a few times. This sequence joins TRBV7-9 and TRBJ2-5; 7 bases match TRBD2. J lost 4 bases, V lost 4 bases, and 6 bases had no gene match. CDR3 length equals 14 residues. Germline V gene lookup returns CDR1 SEHNR and CDR2 FQNEAQ (reference sequence). The CDR3 nucleotides read TGTGCCAGCAGCTCAGGACTAGAAGGAGAGACCCAGTACTTC. Translation gives CASSSGLEGETQYF.

The CDR3 DNA is TGTGCCAGCAGCTTAGCATCGGGACAGGGAGGGCAGCCCCAGCATTTT. Its translation: CASSLASGQGGQPQHF. The chain uses TRBV7-2 and TRBJ1-5; 9 bases are a match to TRBD1. V lost 0 bases and J lost 7; bases outside the gene matches: 7. The length of the CDR3 is 16 residues. Germline V gives CDR1 SGHTA, CDR2 FQGNSA.

The rearrangement joins TRBV5-1 to TRBJ2-5, with 8 bases lining up with TRBD2. V shed 1 base and J 3 bases; nucleotides not matched to a gene: 5. In germline, CDR1 is SGHRS, CDR2 YFSETQ. CDR3 length equals 15 residues. DNA of the CDR3: TGCGCCAGCAGCTTGCGGGGGGGCGAGGAAGAGACCCAGTACTTC. Translating gives CASSLRGGEEETQYF.

This chain uses TRBV4-3 with TRBJ2-2; D is undetermined. CDR3 size: 13 residues. V dropped 11 bases and J dropped 6 bases, with 16 bases sitting between them. Germline V CDR1 and CDR2: LGHNA, YSLEER. The CDR3 is CASRRVASGELFF. The CDR3, as DNA: TGCGCCTCTAGACGAGTAGCTTCCGGGGAGCTGTTTTTT.

The chain uses TRBV6-1 and TRBJ1-2; D is perhaps TRBD1 (5 bases). Between the trimmed V and J ends, which lost 5 bases and 6 bases, there was a span of 16 bases. This CDR3 spans 14 amino acids. Germline V lookup: CDR1 MNHNS, CDR2 SASEGT. The CDR3 region has the DNA TGTGCCAGCAGTTCATGGACAAGGACGGATGGCTACACCTTC. Its protein is CASSSWTRTDGYTF.

This clone appeared a single time. The rearrangement uses TRBV7-9 and TRBJ2-7; a weak D match, TRBD2 (5 bases). V shed 6 bases and J shed 3 bases, with 12 bases lying between them. The V gene's germline CDR1 is SEHNR and CDR2 FQNEAQ (reference sequence). The CDR3 totals 13 residues. In DNA, the CDR3 is TGTGCCAGCAGACCCAGACGGGACTACGAGCAGTACTTC. Amino acid sequence: CASRPRRDYEQYF.

V is TRBV11-3 and J is TRBJ1-1; D uncertain. CDR1 is SGHNT and CDR2 is YENEEA in the germline V gene. The CDR3 contains 13 residues. V was shortened by 5 bases and J by 3 bases, with 10 bases between the two germline ends. CDR3: CASSLLDDTEAFF. The CDR3 DNA is TGTGCCAGCAGCCTCCTAGATGACACTGAAGCTTTCTTT.

The chain employs TRBV27 and TRBJ2-1; TRBD2 agrees at 12 bases. V lost 3 bases, J lost 3 bases, and 9 bases stayed unmatched. Germline CDR1 MNHEY, CDR2 SMNVEV (reference sequence). This CDR3 is built from 18 residues. CDR3 in DNA: TGTGCCAGCAGTTTCCCCACTAGCGGGGGGCCCGACTACAATGAGCAGTTCTTC. It codes for CASSFPTSGGPDYNEQFF.

The chain has TRBV5-6 and TRBJ1-3, with D possibly TRBD1 on 5 matching bases. The germline V gene encodes CDR1 SGHDT and CDR2 YYEEEE. V lost 3 bases and J lost 2, with 9 bases in between. The CDR3 is 14 amino acids. The chain's CDR3 is CASSSDIAGNTIYF. CDR3 DNA: TGTGCCAGCAGCTCGGACATTGCTGGAAACACCATATATTTT.

The chain combines TRBV5-4 with TRBJ2-2; weak D call: TRBD1 (6 bases). Germline loops: CDR1 SGHNT, CDR2 YYREEE (reference sequence). The CDR3 sequence is 16 residues long. Trimming left V 1 base short and J 3 bases short, with 13 bases between. The CDR3 DNA reads TGTGCCAGCAGCTTGAGTGGGGGCATGGACACCGGGGAGCTGTTTTTT. It translates to CASSLSGGMDTGELFF.

The CDR3 DNA is TGTGCCAGCAGTGGGGCGGGGGGGCCTCAGACCCAGTACTTC. Its protein product is CASSGAGGPQTQYF. The V gene is TRBV6-5, the J gene TRBJ2-5; TRBD2 matches at 9 bases. Germline V gene data show CDR1 as MNHEY and CDR2 as SVGAGI. J lost 6 bases, V lost 5 bases, and 7 bases had no gene match. The CDR3 runs 14 residues.

The chain uses TRBV7-2 and TRBJ2-1; 11 positions match TRBD2. The CDR3 has 16 amino acids. Per germline, CDR1 SGHTA and CDR2 FQGNSA. The trim removed 5 bases at V and 9 bases at J, leaving 12 bases unmatched. The CDR3 region is CASSAGASGGLGEQFF. CDR3 nucleotides: TGTGCCAGCAGCGCCGGAGCTAGCGGGGGGTTAGGTGAGCAGTTCTTC.

V gene TRBV5-1 combines with J gene TRBJ2-2, with D uncertain. The V end was cut by 7 bases, the J end by 2 bases, with 9 bases between. The V gene's germline CDR1 is SGHRS and CDR2 YFSETQ. This CDR3 is built from 13 residues. CDR3 protein: CASGTANTGELFF. For the CDR3, the DNA is TGCGCCAGCGGCACCGCTAACACCGGGGAGCTGTTTTTT.

J is TRBJ2-1 and V is TRBV7-9, with D tentatively TRBD2 (5 bases). Trimming left V 5 bases short and J 12 bases short, with 23 bases between. Germline CDR1 reads SEHNR; CDR2 reads FQNEAQ (reference sequence). The CDR3 runs to 15 residues. In DNA, the CDR3 is TGTGCCAGCAGCCTAACTGGCTCCGGGGAATTGGCGCAGTTCTTC. Residues: CASSLTGSGELAQFF.

The chain has TRBV2 and TRBJ1-1, with unresolved D. The V end was cut by 6 bases, the J end by 1 base, with 3 bases between. This CDR3 is 11 amino acids long. Germline V CDR1 and CDR2: SNHLY, FYNNEI. In DNA, the CDR3 is TGTGCCAGCAGAGAGAACACTGAAGCTTTCTTT. It is translated as CASRENTEAFF.

The chain recombines TRBV4-1 with TRBJ2-6; D may be TRBD1 (6 bases). Germline CDR1 MGHRA, CDR2 YSYEKL. The V and J ends lost 0 bases and 4 bases respectively, with 19 bases between them. CDR3 size: 19 residues. CDR3 sequence (DNA): TGCGCCAGCAGCCAAGAACTGGGGGCGAGTAGACCCGGGGCCAACGTCCTGACTTTC. Its protein product is CASSQELGASRPGANVLTF.

The V and J genes are TRBV30 and TRBJ2-7; a possible D gene is TRBD1 (5 bases). V shed 0 bases and J shed 5 bases, with 14 bases lying between them. This CDR3 spans 14 amino acids. CDR1 and CDR2 from the germline V gene are GTSNPN and SVGIG (reference sequence). The CDR3 bases are TGTGCCTGGAGTGTACCCTTAGGGGTCCACGAGCAGTACTTC. Amino acids: CAWSVPLGVHEQYF.

The chain recombines TRBV7-2 with TRBJ1-2, with a tentative D call TRBD1 (5 bases). The CDR3 totals 14 residues. The germline V and J ends were trimmed by 5 bases and 0 bases, with 10 bases remaining between them. The germline V gene has CDR1 SGHTA and CDR2 FQGNSA. CDR3 residues: CASSLLGANYGYTF. The DNA of the CDR3 is TGTGCCAGCAGCCTTCTGGGGGCTAACTATGGCTACACCTTC. Filled out from reference TRBV7-2 and TRBJ1-2, the complete variable domain reads GAGVSQSPSNKVTEKGKDVELRCDPISGHTALYWYRQSLGQGLEFLIYFQGNSAPDKSGLPSDRFSAERTGGSVSTLTIQRTQQEDSAVYLCASSLLGANYGYTFGSGTRLTVV.

This sequence joins TRBV5-1 and TRBJ2-1; D uncertain. The CDR3 is made up of 14 amino acids. The germline gives CDR1 SGHRS, CDR2 YFSETQ. Trimming stripped 2 bases from V and 5 bases from J, with 11 bases between. This chain's CDR3 is CASSFRPPHNEQFF. The CDR3 nucleotides read TGCGCCAGCAGCTTTAGACCCCCCCACAATGAGCAGTTCTTC.

The gene calls are TRBV10-3 and TRBJ2-1; D not resolved. Germline V gives CDR1 ENHRY, CDR2 SYGVKD. V shed 5 bases and J shed 9 bases, with 11 bases lying between them. The CDR3 totals 12 residues. The CDR3 here is CAISYKEGEQFF. CDR3 coding DNA: TGTGCCATCAGTTATAAGGAAGGTGAGCAGTTCTTC.

The rearrangement links TRBV6-5 to TRBJ1-5; possibly TRBD1 for D (5 bases). In germline, CDR1 is MNHEY, CDR2 SVGAGI. The CDR3 is 11 amino acids. V shed 2 bases and J shed 11 bases, with 7 bases lying between them. Here the CDR3 reads CASSYGGSQHF. The CDR3 DNA sequence: TGTGCCAGCAGTTACGGGGGGTCCCAGCATTTT.

The CDR3 sequence: CSVGRTDTQYF. The CDR3 DNA is TGCAGCGTTGGGAGGACAGATACGCAGTATTTT. The chain employs TRBV29-1 and TRBJ2-3; a possible D gene is TRBD2 (5 bases). The length of the CDR3 is 11 residues. Trimming stripped 4 bases from V and 3 bases from J, with 5 bases between. The V gene's germline CDR1 is SQVTM and CDR2 ANQGSEA.

This chain joins TRBV27 and TRBJ2-2, with D maybe TRBD2 (6 bases). Germline V gene lookup returns CDR1 MNHEY and CDR2 SMNVEV (reference sequence). CDR3 size: 15 residues. V lost 6 bases and J 4 bases, leaving 15 bases between the germline ends. This CDR3 reads CASSRRGGVTGELFF. CDR3 bases: TGTGCCAGCAGCCGGCGGGGAGGAGTCACCGGGGAGCTGTTTTTT.

The chain joins TRBV5-6 to TRBJ2-6; no firm D call. Germline CDR1 SGHDT, CDR2 YYEEEE. The CDR3 loop spans 16 amino acids. Trimming pared 0 bases from V and 0 bases from J, leaving 7 bases between. As DNA, the CDR3 is TGTGCCAGCAGCTTGGGGCTAGACTCTGGGGCCAACGTCCTGACTTTC. Translated: CASSLGLDSGANVLTF.

V gene TRBV30 combines with J gene TRBJ2-5; D remains ambiguous. CDR1 and CDR2 from the germline V gene are GTSNPN and SVGIG (reference sequence). This CDR3 is 13 amino acids long. Trimming removed 1 base at V and 2 bases at J, with 8 bases between. CDR3 amino acids: CAWSGGLQETQYF. In nucleotides, the CDR3 is TGTGCCTGGAGTGGGGGTCTTCAAGAGACCCAGTACTTC.

The V call is TRBV28, the J call TRBJ2-1; D assignment may be TRBD1 or TRBD2 (5 bases each). Germline V gene lookup returns CDR1 MDHEN and CDR2 SYDVKM. The V gene lost 8 bases and the J gene lost 4 bases, with 6 bases spanning the gap. CDR3 length equals 11 residues. The chain's CDR3 is CASEGYNEQFF. CDR3 nucleotide sequence: TGTGCCAGCGAGGGGTACAATGAGCAGTTCTTC.

V gene TRBV18 combines with J gene TRBJ1-2; TRBD1 might be the D (5 bases). Trimming stripped 5 bases from V and 7 bases from J, with 14 bases between. The CDR3 runs 13 residues. Germline loops: CDR1 KGHSH, CDR2 LQKENI. For the CDR3, the DNA is TGTGCCAGCTCATCCGCAGGGTACAGTGGCTACACCTTC. It yields the protein CASSSAGYSGYTF.